One and the same sample provided the 25 T cell receptor beta chains below, sequenced in a study of siplizumab effects on memory and regulatory T cells. Clones were read by immunoSEQ multiplex PCR, and TCRdb kept only the in-frame ones, dropping some. The sample carries 90,000 to 110,000 clones, under 95% recorded once. Sequenced material: CD4+ T cells sorted from blood. The source of these receptors is a human donor in good health.

V usage is TRBV5-4 and J usage is TRBJ2-5, with 10 positions matching TRBD1. The V and J ends lost 4 bases and 4 bases, in that order; junction bases with no gene match: 7. Germline CDR1 reads SGHNT; CDR2 reads YYREEE (reference sequence). The CDR3 contains 15 residues. CDR3 protein: CASSLGQGRRETQYF. The CDR3 nucleotides read TGTGCCAGCAGCCTGGGACAGGGGAGGAGAGAGACCCAGTACTTC.

The V call is TRBV5-1, the J call TRBJ2-6; D not resolved. The CDR3 length is 16 residues. Germline V gene data show CDR1 as SGHRS and CDR2 as YFSETQ. Trimming took 0 bases from V and 3 from J, leaving 10 bases between them. The CDR3 bases are TGCGCCAGCAGCTTGGTCCAGCCCTTTGGGGCCAACGTCCTGACTTTC. It is translated as CASSLVQPFGANVLTF.

This clone was observed a single time. The chain's CDR3 is CASSDLSNQPQHF. The CDR3 nucleotides are TGTGCCAGCAGTGACCTCTCAAATCAGCCCCAGCATTTT. The chain links TRBV2 to TRBJ1-5; D uncertain. There are 13 residues in the CDR3. Per the germline V gene, CDR1 is SNHLY and CDR2 is FYNNEI. Trimming shortened V by 3 bases and J by 4 bases, and 7 bases separated the two germline ends.

CDR3 bases: TGTGCCAGCAGCTTAGTATCCAGGGTTTCGGGGGAGCTGTTTTTT. It translates to CASSLVSRVSGELFF. The genes are TRBV11-2 and TRBJ2-2, with a weak D call TRBD1 (5 bases). The CDR3 loop spans 15 amino acids. V was trimmed by 1 base and J by 8 bases, leaving 14 bases between them. From germline, CDR1 is SGHAT and CDR2 FQNNGV.

V is TRBV18 and J is TRBJ1-3; D is uncertain. Trimming cost V 3 bases and J 0 bases, with 6 bases left between them. Germline lookup yields CDR1 KGHSH and CDR2 LQKENI. The CDR3 length is 14 residues. The CDR3 bases are TGTGCCAGCTCACCTGACTTCTCTGGAAACACCATATATTTT. Amino acids: CASSPDFSGNTIYF.

The J gene is TRBJ1-6, the V gene TRBV2; 7 bases are a match to TRBD1. Looked up from germline, CDR1 is SNHLY and CDR2 is FYNNEI. J lost 5 bases, V lost 4 bases, and 2 bases had no gene match. The CDR3 contains 14 residues. CDR3 sequence reads: CASSVTGDNSPLHF. The DNA of the CDR3 is TGTGCCAGCAGTGTCACAGGGGATAATTCACCCCTCCACTTT.

This clone was seen only once. The chain joins TRBV4-3 to TRBJ2-5, with D hard to call. V shed 0 bases and J shed 9 bases, with 14 bases lying between them. Per germline, CDR1 LGHNA and CDR2 YSLEER. The CDR3 covers 14 residues. The CDR3 DNA reads TGCGCCAGCAGCCAAGAACATTCGAATCGGGCCCAGTACTTC. It is translated as CASSQEHSNRAQYF.

The V gene is TRBV6-5, the J gene TRBJ1-6; unclear D gene. The CDR3 contains 13 residues. From germline, CDR1 is MNHEY and CDR2 SVGAGI. The V gene lost 4 bases and the J gene lost 7 bases, with 8 bases spanning the gap. The CDR3 DNA sequence: TGTGCCAGCAGTTCAGATAACAATTCACCCCTCCACTTT. This codes for CASSSDNNSPLHF.

This chain connects TRBV30 to TRBJ2-3, with D perhaps TRBD2 (5 bases). Trimming removed 5 bases from V and 0 bases from J, with 15 bases in between. This CDR3 is built from 15 residues. CDR1 is GTSNPN, CDR2 SVGIG, per germline (reference sequence). The CDR3 nucleotides read TGTGCCTGGGAGGGAGAGGGAAGGAGCACAGATACGCAGTATTTT. Its translation: CAWEGEGRSTDTQYF.

This clone showed up just once. The V gene is TRBV18, the J gene TRBJ1-1; D unresolved. Germline CDR1 and CDR2: KGHSH and LQKENI. With 6 bases removed from V and 4 bases from J, the gap between germline ends came to 15 bases. This CDR3 region has 14 residues. CDR3 sequence reads: CASSKGQEITEAFF. The CDR3 bases are TGTGCCAGCTCGAAGGGTCAGGAAATCACTGAAGCTTTCTTT.

This chain connects TRBV18 to TRBJ2-1, with TRBD1 matching over 7 bases. Germline V gene sequence: CDR1 KGHSH, CDR2 LQKENI. With V trimmed by 2 bases and J by 0 bases, 4 bases remained unmatched. The CDR3 is made up of 16 amino acids. In DNA, the CDR3 is TGTGCCAGCTCACCAGGGACAGCTAACTCCTACAATGAGCAGTTCTTC. It specifies CASSPGTANSYNEQFF.

This clone was observed a single time. The chain uses TRBV4-1 and TRBJ2-7; the match to TRBD1 covers 10 bases. CDR3 length equals 15 residues. Germline CDR1 reads MGHRA; CDR2 reads YSYEKL. J lost 3 bases, V lost 3 bases, and 5 bases had no gene match. Written as DNA, the CDR3 is TGCGCCAGCAGCCACCTCGGGACAGGGGACTACGAGCAGTACTTC. This sequence encodes CASSHLGTGDYEQYF.

The rearrangement links TRBV5-1 to TRBJ2-3; TRBD2 matches 7 bases. Per the germline V gene, CDR1 is SGHRS and CDR2 is YFSETQ. CDR3 length: 15 amino acids. The junction had 2 bases not matched to a gene; V was cut back by 0 bases and J by 1 base. CDR3 in amino acids: CASSLATSGTDTQYF. The CDR3 nucleotides are TGCGCCAGCAGCTTGGCCACTAGCGGCACAGATACGCAGTATTTT. Together with reference TRBV5-1 and TRBJ2-3, the CDR3 gives the full variable domain: KAGVTQTPRYLIKTRGQQVTLSCSPISGHRSVSWYQQTPGQGLQFLFEYFSETQRNKGNFPGRFSGRQFSNSRSEMNVSTLELGDSALYLCASSLATSGTDTQYFGPGTRLTVL.

Worth noting for this clone: This specimen includes other DNA sequences encoding the same CDR3. The gene calls are TRBV30 and TRBJ1-1; D is undetermined. The CDR3 is 12 amino acids. Germline loops: CDR1 GTSNPN, CDR2 SVGIG (reference sequence). V was pared by 3 bases and J by 1 base, with 6 bases between. This CDR3 is CAWSRKNTEAFF. Here the CDR3 DNA reads TGTGCCTGGAGCCGGAAGAACACTGAAGCTTTCTTT.

This chain links TRBV6-1 with TRBJ1-5, with a tentative D call TRBD1 (5 bases). Trimming took off 0 bases at V and 6 bases at J, with 12 bases between the two ends. The CDR3 totals 15 residues. Germline V gene data show CDR1 as MNHNS and CDR2 as SASEGT. The CDR3 reads CASSEAGGSSQPQHF. The DNA of the CDR3 is TGTGCCAGCAGTGAAGCCGGGGGGTCTTCTCAGCCCCAGCATTTT.

The genes are TRBV19 and TRBJ2-2, with 12 bases fitting TRBD2. The V and J ends lost 6 bases and 6 bases, in that order; junction bases with no gene match: 20. The germline V gene encodes CDR1 LNHDA and CDR2 SQIVND (reference sequence). The CDR3 covers 20 residues. The CDR3 protein is CASRPSGLAGGPSSPGELFF. CDR3 nucleotide sequence: TGTGCCAGTAGACCCAGTGGGCTAGCGGGAGGGCCTTCATCCCCCGGGGAGCTGTTTTTT. The full variable domain, in which reference TRBV19 and TRBJ2-2 provide the parts outside the CDR3, is DGGITQSPKYLFRKEGQNVTLSCEQNLNHDAMYWYRQDPGQGLRLIYYSQIVNDFQKGDIAEGYSVSREKKESFPLTVTSAQKNPTAFYLCASRPSGLAGGPSSPGELFFGEGSRLTVL.

V usage is TRBV5-1 and J usage is TRBJ2-1, with TRBD1 identical over 9 bases. V shed 5 bases and J 4 bases; nucleotides not matched to a gene: 4. CDR3 length equals 14 residues. Germline V lookup: CDR1 SGHRS, CDR2 YFSETQ. The CDR3 DNA reads TGCGCCAGCAGAACAGGGGGCGAGTACAATGAGCAGTTCTTC. It specifies CASRTGGEYNEQFF.

The chain employs TRBV4-3 and TRBJ2-7, with TRBD1 matching 9 bases. The CDR3 has 15 amino acids. V was clipped by 5 bases and J by 2 bases; unmatched bases: 7. Germline V gene data show CDR1 as LGHNA and CDR2 as YSLEER. CDR3 loop: CASSWDRDTTYEQYF. CDR3 nucleotides: TGCGCCAGCAGCTGGGACAGGGACACTACCTACGAGCAGTACTTC.

This clone has only one observation. CDR3 sequence reads: CASSQDWGSHYEQYF. CDR3 sequence (DNA): TGCGCCAGCAGCCAAGATTGGGGCAGCCACTACGAGCAGTACTTC. The chain uses TRBV4-3 and TRBJ2-7, with D perhaps matching TRBD1 (5 bases). Germline CDR1 LGHNA, CDR2 YSLEER. The CDR3 is made up of 15 amino acids. With 0 bases removed from V and 3 bases from J, the gap between germline ends came to 12 bases.

This clone was observed once. The chain carries TRBV10-3 and TRBJ1-5; 9 positions agree with TRBD1. CDR3 length: 13 residues. Germline loops: CDR1 ENHRY, CDR2 SYGVKD. V lost 9 bases, J lost 7 bases, and 7 bases stayed unmatched. The CDR3 spells CAIAGTGSQPQHF. CDR3 coding DNA: TGTGCCATAGCCGGGACAGGGAGCCAGCCCCAGCATTTT.

V usage is TRBV27 and J usage is TRBJ1-4; TRBD1 aligns across 7 bases. The CDR3 covers 15 residues. Germline V gene sequence: CDR1 MNHEY, CDR2 SMNVEV (reference sequence). J was trimmed by 3 bases and V by 6 bases; bases with no gene match: 7. The CDR3 loop reads CASSSADRPNEKLFF. DNA for the CDR3: TGTGCCAGCAGCTCCGCGGACAGGCCTAATGAAAAACTGTTTTTT.

The V call is TRBV5-1, the J call TRBJ2-7, with 11 positions matching TRBD2. Per the germline V gene, CDR1 is SGHRS and CDR2 is YFSETQ. Unmatched junction bases numbered 3, after V lost 2 bases and J lost 5 bases. This CDR3 comprises 14 residues. The CDR3 reads CASSFSSGGHEQYF. In nucleotides, the CDR3 is TGCGCCAGCAGCTTTTCTAGCGGGGGGCACGAGCAGTACTTC.

The chain combines TRBV4-2 with TRBJ2-7; 8 bases are a match to TRBD1. There are 16 residues in the CDR3. Unmatched junction bases numbered 13, after V lost 6 bases and J lost 3 bases. Germline CDR1 and CDR2: LGHNA and YNFKEQ. CDR3 protein: CASSFYGAGGIYEQYF. As DNA, the CDR3 is TGTGCCAGCAGTTTTTACGGGGCAGGGGGCATCTACGAGCAGTACTTC.

The chain recombines TRBV4-3 with TRBJ2-1, with 7 nucleotides matching TRBD2. The germline V gene encodes CDR1 LGHNA and CDR2 YSLEER. CDR3 size: 15 residues. The CDR3, as DNA: TGCGCGAGCTCAGAAGTCGGGAGGCCCTACAATGAGCAGTTCTTC. Its protein is CASSEVGRPYNEQFF.

The rearrangement uses TRBV6-1 and TRBJ1-2; no reliable D call. Germline V gives CDR1 MNHNS, CDR2 SASEGT. Trimming cost V 6 bases and J 8 bases, with 16 bases left between them. The CDR3 totals 13 residues. CDR3 in amino acids: CASSEATVGGYTF. The CDR3 DNA is TGTGCCAGCAGCGAGGCAACAGTGGGCGGCTACACCTTC.